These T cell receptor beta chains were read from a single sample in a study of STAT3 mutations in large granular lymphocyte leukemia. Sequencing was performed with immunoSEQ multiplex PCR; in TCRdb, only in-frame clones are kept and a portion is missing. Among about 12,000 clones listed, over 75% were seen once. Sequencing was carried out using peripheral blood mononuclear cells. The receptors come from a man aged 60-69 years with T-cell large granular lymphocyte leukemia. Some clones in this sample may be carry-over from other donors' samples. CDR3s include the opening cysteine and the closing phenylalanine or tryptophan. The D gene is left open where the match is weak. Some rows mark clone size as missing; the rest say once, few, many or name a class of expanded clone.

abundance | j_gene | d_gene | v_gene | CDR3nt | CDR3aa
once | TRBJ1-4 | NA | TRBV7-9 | TGTGCCAGCAACCATCAAGCAAGGGTTGAAAAACTGTTTTTT | CASNHQARVEKLFF
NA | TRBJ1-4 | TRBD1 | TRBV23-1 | TGCGCCAGCAGTCAACCCCTCTCTCGGGACAGGGAGGATGAAAAACTGTTTTTT | CASSQPLSRDREDEKLFF
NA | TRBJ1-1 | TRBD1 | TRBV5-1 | TGCGCCAGCAGCTTGGGGGGGACAGGGCTCCCTGAAGCTTTCTTT | CASSLGGTGLPEAFF
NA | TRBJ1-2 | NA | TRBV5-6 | TGTGCCAGCAGCACTTTGGTGGGTCTCTCCCTTTATGGCTACACCTTC | CASSTLVGLSLYGYTF
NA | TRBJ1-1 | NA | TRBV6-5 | TGTGCCAGCAGTTACACAGGGAGGGCGAACACTGAAGCTTTCTTT | CASSYTGRANTEAFF
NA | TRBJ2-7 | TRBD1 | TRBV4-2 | TGTGCCAGCAGCCAAGGACAGGGGACCTACGAGCAGTACTTC | CASSQGQGTYEQYF
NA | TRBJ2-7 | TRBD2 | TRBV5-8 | TGTGCCAGCAGCTCCCGGACTAGCGGGAGGTCCTACGAGCAGTACTTC | CASSSRTSGRSYEQYF
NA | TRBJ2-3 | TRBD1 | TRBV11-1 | TGTGCCAGCAGCTTCCCAAAAGGGGGCGGCGCAGATACGCAGTATTTT | CASSFPKGGGADTQYF
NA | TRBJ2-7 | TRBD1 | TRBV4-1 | TGCGCCAGCAGCCGAGGACAGGGGGCACCGTCCTACGAGCAGTACTTC | CASSRGQGAPSYEQYF
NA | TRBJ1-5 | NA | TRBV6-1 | TGTGCCAGCAGCTCGACATGGCCCCAGCATTTT | CASSSTWPQHF
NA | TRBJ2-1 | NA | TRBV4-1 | TGCGCCAGCAGCCAAGATTCGGATGGGCTAGCCGGCAATGAGCAGTTCTTC | CASSQDSDGLAGNEQFF
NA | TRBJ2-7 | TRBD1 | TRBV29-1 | TGCAGCGTTGAAGGAACAGGGGGTACGGGGCAGTACTTC | CSVEGTGGTGQYF